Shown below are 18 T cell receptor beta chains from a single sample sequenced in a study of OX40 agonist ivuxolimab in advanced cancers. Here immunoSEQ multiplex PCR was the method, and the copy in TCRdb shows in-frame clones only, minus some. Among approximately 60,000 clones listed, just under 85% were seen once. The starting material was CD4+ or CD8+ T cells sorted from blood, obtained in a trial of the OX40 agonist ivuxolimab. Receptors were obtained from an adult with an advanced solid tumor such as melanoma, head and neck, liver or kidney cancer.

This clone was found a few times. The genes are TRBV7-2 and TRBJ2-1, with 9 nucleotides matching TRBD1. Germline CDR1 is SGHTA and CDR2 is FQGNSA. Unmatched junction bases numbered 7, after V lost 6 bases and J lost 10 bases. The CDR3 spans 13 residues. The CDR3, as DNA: TGTGCCAGCAGAATCACAGGGGGCAACGAGCAGTTCTTC. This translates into CASRITGGNEQFF.

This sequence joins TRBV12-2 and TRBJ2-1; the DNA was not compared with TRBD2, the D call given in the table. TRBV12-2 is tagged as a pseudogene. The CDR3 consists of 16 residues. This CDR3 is CASRLGASEHYNEQFF. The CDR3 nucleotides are TGTGCAAGTCGCTTAGGGGCTAGCGAGCACTACAATGAGCAGTTCTTC.

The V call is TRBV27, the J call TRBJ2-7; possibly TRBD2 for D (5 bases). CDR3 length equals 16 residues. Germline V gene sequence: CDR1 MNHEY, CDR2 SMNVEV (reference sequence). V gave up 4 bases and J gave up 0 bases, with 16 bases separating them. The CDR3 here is CASSYKLLASSYEQYF. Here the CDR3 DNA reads TGTGCCAGCAGTTACAAACTTCTAGCTAGCTCCTACGAGCAGTACTTC.

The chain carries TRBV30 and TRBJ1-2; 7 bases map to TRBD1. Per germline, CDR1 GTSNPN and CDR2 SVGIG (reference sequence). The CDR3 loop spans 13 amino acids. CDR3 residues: CATQGGFNYGYTF. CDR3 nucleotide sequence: TGTGCAACTCAGGGGGGTTTCAACTATGGCTACACCTTC. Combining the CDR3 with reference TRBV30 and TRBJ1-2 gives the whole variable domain SQTIHQWPATLVQPVGSPLSLECTVEGTSNPNLYWYRQAAGRGLQLLFYSVGIGQISSEVPQNLSASRPQDRQFILSSKKLLLSDSGFYLCATQGGFNYGYTFGSGTRLTVV.

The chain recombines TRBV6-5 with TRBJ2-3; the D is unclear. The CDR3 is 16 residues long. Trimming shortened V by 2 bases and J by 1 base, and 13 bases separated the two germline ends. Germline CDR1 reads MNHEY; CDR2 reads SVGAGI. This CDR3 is CASSYSLRRRTDTQYF. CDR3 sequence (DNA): TGTGCCAGCAGTTACAGTTTACGGCGGCGCACAGATACGCAGTATTTT.

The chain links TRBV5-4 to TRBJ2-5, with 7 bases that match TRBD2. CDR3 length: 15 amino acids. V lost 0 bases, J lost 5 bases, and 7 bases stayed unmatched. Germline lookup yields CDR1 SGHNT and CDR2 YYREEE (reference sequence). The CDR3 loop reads CASSLGAGAGETQYF. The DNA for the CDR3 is TGTGCCAGCAGCTTGGGCGCGGGAGCGGGGGAGACCCAGTACTTC.

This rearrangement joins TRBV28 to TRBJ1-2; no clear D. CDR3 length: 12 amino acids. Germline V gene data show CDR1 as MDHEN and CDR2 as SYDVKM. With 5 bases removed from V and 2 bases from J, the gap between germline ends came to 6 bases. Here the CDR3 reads CASSSGNYGYTF. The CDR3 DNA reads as TGTGCCAGCAGTAGTGGAAACTATGGCTACACCTTC.

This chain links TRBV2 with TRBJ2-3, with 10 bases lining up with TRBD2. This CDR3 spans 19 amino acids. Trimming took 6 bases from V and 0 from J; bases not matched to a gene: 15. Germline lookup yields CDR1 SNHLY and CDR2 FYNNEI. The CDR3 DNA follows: TGTGCCAGCAGCCCCCCAGCTAGCGGGGGACTAACTAGCACAGATACGCAGTATTTT. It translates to CASSPPASGGLTSTDTQYF.

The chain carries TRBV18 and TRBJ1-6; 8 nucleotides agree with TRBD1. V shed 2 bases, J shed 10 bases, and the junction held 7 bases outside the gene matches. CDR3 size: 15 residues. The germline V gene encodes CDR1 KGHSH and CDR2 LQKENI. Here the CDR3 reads CASSPAGQGTSPLHF. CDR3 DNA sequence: TGTGCCAGCTCACCAGCTGGACAGGGAACGTCACCCCTCCACTTT. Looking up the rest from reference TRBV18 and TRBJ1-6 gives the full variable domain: NAGVMQNPRHLVRRRGQEARLRCSPMKGHSHVYWYRQLPEEGLKFMVYLQKENIIDESGMPKERFSAEFPKEGPSILRIQQVVRGDSAAYFCASSPAGQGTSPLHFGNGTRLTVT.

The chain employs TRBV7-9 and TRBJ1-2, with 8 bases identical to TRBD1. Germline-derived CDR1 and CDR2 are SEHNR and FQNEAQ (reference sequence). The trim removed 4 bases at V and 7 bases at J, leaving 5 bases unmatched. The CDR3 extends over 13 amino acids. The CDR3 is CASSSQGARGYTF. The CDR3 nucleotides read TGTGCCAGCAGCTCCCAGGGGGCGCGTGGCTACACCTTC.

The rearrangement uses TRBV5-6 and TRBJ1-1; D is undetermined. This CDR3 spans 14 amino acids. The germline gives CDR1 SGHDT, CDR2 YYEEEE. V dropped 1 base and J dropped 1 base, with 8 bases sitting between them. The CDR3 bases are TGTGCCAGCAGCTTGCTCAAACCGAACACTGAAGCTTTCTTT. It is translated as CASSLLKPNTEAFF.

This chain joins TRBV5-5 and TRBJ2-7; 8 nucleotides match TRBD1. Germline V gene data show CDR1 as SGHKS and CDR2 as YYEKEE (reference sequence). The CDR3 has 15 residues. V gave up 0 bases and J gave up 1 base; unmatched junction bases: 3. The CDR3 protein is CASSLVGQGSYEQYF. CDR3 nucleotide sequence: TGTGCCAGCAGCTTGGTCGGACAGGGATCCTACGAGCAGTACTTC. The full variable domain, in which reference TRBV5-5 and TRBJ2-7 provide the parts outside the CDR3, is DAGVTQSPTHLIKTRGQQVTLRCSPISGHKSVSWYQQVLGQGPQFIFQYYEKEERGRGNFPDRFSARQFPNYSSELNVNALLLGDSALYLCASSLVGQGSYEQYFGPGTRLTVT.

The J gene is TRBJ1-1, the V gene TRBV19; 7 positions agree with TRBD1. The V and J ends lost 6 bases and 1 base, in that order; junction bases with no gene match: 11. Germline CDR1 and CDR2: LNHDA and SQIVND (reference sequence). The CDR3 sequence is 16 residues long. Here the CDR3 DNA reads TGTGCCAGTAGGAAAACGTCGGGACAGAAGAACACTGAAGCTTTCTTT. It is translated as CASRKTSGQKNTEAFF.

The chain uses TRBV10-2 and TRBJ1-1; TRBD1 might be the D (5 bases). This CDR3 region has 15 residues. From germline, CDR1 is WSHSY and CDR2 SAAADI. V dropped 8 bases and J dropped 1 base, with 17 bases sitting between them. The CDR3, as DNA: TGCGCCAGCTCACTTACAGGACACCCGAACACTGAAGCTTTCTTT. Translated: CASSLTGHPNTEAFF.

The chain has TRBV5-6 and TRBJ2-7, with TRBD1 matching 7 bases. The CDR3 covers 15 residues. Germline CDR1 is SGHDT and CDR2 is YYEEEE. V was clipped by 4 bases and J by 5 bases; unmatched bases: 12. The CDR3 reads CASSRTDRVVDEQYF. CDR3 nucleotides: TGTGCCAGCAGCCGCACTGACAGGGTGGTAGACGAGCAGTACTTC.

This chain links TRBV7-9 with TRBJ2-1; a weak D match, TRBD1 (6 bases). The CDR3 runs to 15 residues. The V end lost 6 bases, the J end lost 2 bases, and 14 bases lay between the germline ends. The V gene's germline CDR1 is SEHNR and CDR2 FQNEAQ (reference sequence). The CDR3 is CASRSGTFTYNEQFF. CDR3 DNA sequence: TGTGCCAGCAGGTCCGGGACATTCACCTACAATGAGCAGTTCTTC.

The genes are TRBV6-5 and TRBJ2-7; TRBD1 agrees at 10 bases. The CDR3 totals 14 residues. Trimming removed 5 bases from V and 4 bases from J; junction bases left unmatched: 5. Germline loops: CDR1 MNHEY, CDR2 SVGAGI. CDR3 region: CASSPGTGVYEQYF. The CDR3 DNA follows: TGTGCCAGCAGTCCCGGGACAGGGGTTTACGAGCAGTACTTC.

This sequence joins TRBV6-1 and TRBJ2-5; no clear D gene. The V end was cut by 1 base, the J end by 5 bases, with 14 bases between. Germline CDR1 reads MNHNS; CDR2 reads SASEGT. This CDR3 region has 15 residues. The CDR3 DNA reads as TGTGCCAGCAGTGAAGTTCCTTTTAAAGGGGAGACCCAGTACTTC. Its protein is CASSEVPFKGETQYF.